The 29 T cell receptor beta chains reported below all come from one sample, sequenced in a study of beta chain features in type 1 diabetes. The sequenced template was cDNA made from the entire isolated RNA. The assay was immunoSEQ multiplex PCR, and TCRdb's table has in-frame clones only and misses some. The sample has over 350,000 clones; approximately 15% are singletons. The sample consisted of naive CD4+ T cells from blood. These receptors came from a young woman in good health.

In its sample, this clone was seen a few times. This chain joins TRBV5-4 and TRBJ2-1; 13 nucleotides line up with TRBD2. Trimming took 7 bases from V and 6 from J; bases not matched to a gene: 7. CDR1 and CDR2 (germline): SGHNT, YYREEE (reference sequence). This CDR3 region has 15 residues. The CDR3 bases are TGTGCCAGCGTAGGACTAGCGGGAGTGGTCAATGAGCAGTTCTTC. This codes for CASVGLAGVVNEQFF.

A few counts support this clone. The V and J genes are TRBV6-5 and TRBJ2-6; D remains ambiguous. Trimming cost V 6 bases and J 2 bases, with 11 bases left between them. The CDR3 length is 15 residues. Germline assignment: CDR1 MNHEY and CDR2 SVGAGI. The CDR3 DNA reads as TGTGCCAGCAGGCCAAGTGAGGCTGGGGCCAACGTCCTGACTTTC. This gives the protein CASRPSEAGANVLTF.

This clone has more than one count but fewer than ten. The chain employs TRBV29-1 and TRBJ1-1; D may be TRBD1 (5 bases). The CDR3 consists of 15 residues. Per germline, CDR1 SQVTM and CDR2 ANQGSEA. V lost 3 bases and J 5 bases, leaving 19 bases between the germline ends. This CDR3 reads CSVENQGRKGTEAFF. Here the CDR3 DNA reads TGCAGCGTTGAGAACCAGGGAAGGAAAGGTACTGAAGCTTTCTTT.

In this sample, this clone turned up a few times. This chain joins TRBV5-1 and TRBJ1-1; 8 bases are a match to TRBD1. CDR3 length: 15 residues. Germline CDR1 and CDR2: SGHRS and YFSETQ. J gave up 0 bases and V 5 bases, and 6 bases lay outside the gene matches. The CDR3 nucleotides read TGCGCCAGCAGACCAGGGGGCGCGATGAACACTGAAGCTTTCTTT. Translating gives CASRPGGAMNTEAFF.

This clone was seen only a few times. The rearrangement joins TRBV7-2 to TRBJ2-1; TRBD2 aligns across 9 bases. Trimming removed 3 bases from V and 5 bases from J; junction bases left unmatched: 5. The CDR3 sequence is 15 residues long. Germline V gives CDR1 SGHTA, CDR2 FQGNSA. The DNA of the CDR3 is TGTGCCAGCAGCTTCGGCGGGAGGGCCGACAATGAGCAGTTCTTC. Translated: CASSFGGRADNEQFF. Combining the CDR3 with reference TRBV7-2 and TRBJ2-1 gives the whole variable domain GAGVSQSPSNKVTEKGKDVELRCDPISGHTALYWYRQSLGQGLEFLIYFQGNSAPDKSGLPSDRFSAERTGGSVSTLTIQRTQQEDSAVYLCASSFGGRADNEQFFGPGTRLTVL.

This clone was counted between two and nine times. CDR3 amino acids: CASSDGLADEQFF. CDR3 in DNA: TGCGCCAGCAGCGACGGACTAGCTGACGAGCAGTTCTTC. This rearrangement joins TRBV5-1 to TRBJ2-1, with 8 bases identical to TRBD2. The germline V gene has CDR1 SGHRS and CDR2 YFSETQ. The ends lost 4 bases at V and 10 bases at J; junction bases unmatched: 7. This CDR3 contains 13 residues.

This clone has only a few counts. The J gene is TRBJ2-6, the V gene TRBV5-4, with D unresolved. CDR3 length: 14 residues. CDR1 and CDR2 from the germline V gene are SGHNT and YYREEE (reference sequence). The V and J ends lost 5 bases and 1 base respectively, with 7 bases between them. The CDR3 is CASRPGSGANVLTF. The DNA for the CDR3 is TGTGCCAGCAGACCAGGATCTGGGGCCAACGTCCTGACTTTC.

The J gene is TRBJ1-1, the V gene TRBV4-1, with D perhaps TRBD1 (5 bases). Germline CDR1 is MGHRA and CDR2 is YSYEKL. Trimming pared 0 bases from V and 1 base from J, leaving 6 bases between. The CDR3 covers 14 residues. In DNA, the CDR3 is TGCGCCAGCAGCCAAGACGACAGGAACACTGAAGCTTTCTTT. Protein product: CASSQDDRNTEAFF.

There are a few counts of this clone. The chain links TRBV28 to TRBJ2-7; 12 bases map to TRBD2. CDR1 and CDR2 from the germline V gene are MDHEN and SYDVKM. The CDR3 is made up of 16 amino acids. Unmatched junction bases numbered 8, after V lost 6 bases and J lost 2 bases. CDR3 in amino acids: CASSLTSGRAPYEQYF. CDR3 nucleotide sequence: TGTGCCAGCAGCCTGACTAGCGGGAGAGCGCCCTACGAGCAGTACTTC.

This chain uses TRBV5-1 with TRBJ2-7; D not resolved. Germline-derived CDR1 and CDR2 are SGHRS and YFSETQ. With 0 bases removed from V and 0 bases from J, the gap between germline ends came to 7 bases. The CDR3 runs 14 residues. CDR3 region: CASSLVTSSYEQYF. In DNA, the CDR3 is TGCGCCAGCAGCTTGGTTACCAGCTCCTACGAGCAGTACTTC.

There are a few counts of this clone. V is TRBV5-1 and J is TRBJ2-1; D is perhaps TRBD1 (5 bases). The CDR3 length is 14 residues. Germline V CDR1 and CDR2: SGHRS, YFSETQ. V was trimmed by 2 bases and J by 4 bases, leaving 10 bases between them. CDR3 nucleotide sequence: TGCGCCAGCAGCTTCGAGGCAGGGTACAATGAGCAGTTCTTC. Protein product: CASSFEAGYNEQFF. The full variable domain, completed using reference TRBV5-1 and TRBJ2-1, is KAGVTQTPRYLIKTRGQQVTLSCSPISGHRSVSWYQQTPGQGLQFLFEYFSETQRNKGNFPGRFSGRQFSNSRSEMNVSTLELGDSALYLCASSFEAGYNEQFFGPGTRLTVL.

The DNA of the CDR3 is TGTGCCAGCAGTGACACAGGACAGGGCCTATATCAGCCCCAGCATTTT. This sequence encodes CASSDTGQGLYQPQHF. The chain is built from TRBV27 and TRBJ1-5, with 8 bases matching TRBD1. With V trimmed by 5 bases and J by 5 bases, 11 bases remained unmatched. Germline loops: CDR1 MNHEY, CDR2 SMNVEV (reference sequence). The CDR3 has 16 residues.

The chain joins TRBV7-6 to TRBJ2-5; tentative D call: TRBD1 (6 bases). Between the trimmed V and J ends, which lost 2 bases and 1 base, there was a span of 8 bases. This CDR3 has 14 amino acids. Germline V CDR1 and CDR2: SGHVS, FNYEAQ. The CDR3 DNA is TGTGCCAGCAGCTTAACAGGGATCCAAGAGACCCAGTACTTC. Translation: CASSLTGIQETQYF.

This clone appeared a few times. The chain uses TRBV9 and TRBJ2-7, with 9 bases that match TRBD2. There are 15 residues in the CDR3. The germline V gene encodes CDR1 SGDLS and CDR2 YYNGEE. V shed 0 bases and J 3 bases; nucleotides not matched to a gene: 4. CDR3 in amino acids: CASSVELAGHYEQYF. The CDR3 DNA sequence: TGTGCCAGCAGCGTAGAACTAGCGGGCCACTACGAGCAGTACTTC.

This clone was found a few times. This chain joins TRBV2 and TRBJ1-1, with D perhaps TRBD1 (5 bases). Trimming stripped 7 bases from V and 2 bases from J, with 11 bases between. Germline CDR1 and CDR2: SNHLY and FYNNEI. The length of the CDR3 is 13 residues. Here the CDR3 DNA reads TGTGCCAGCAAATGGCAGGGTAACACTGAAGCTTTCTTT. It yields the protein CASKWQGNTEAFF.

This chain connects TRBV30 to TRBJ2-7; D possibly corresponds to TRBD2 (5 bases). The germline V gene has CDR1 GTSNPN and CDR2 SVGIG (reference sequence). The CDR3 is made up of 12 amino acids. Trimming stripped 4 bases from V and 5 bases from J, with 12 bases between. The CDR3 region has the DNA TGTGCCTGGACATCTAGCTTCCACGAGCAGTACTTC. This encodes CAWTSSFHEQYF.

Details on this clone: At one of its ends the junction is not consistent with the germline gene, which may arise from a read error. The chain employs TRBV5-1 and TRBJ2-3, with TRBD1 identical over 10 bases. The CDR3 runs to 12 residues. Germline V gives CDR1 SGHRS, CDR2 YFSETQ. The CDR3 protein is CASSSGQGIGLF. The CDR3, as DNA: TGCGCCAGCAGCTCGGGACAGGGGATAGGTCTTTTT. Filled out from reference TRBV5-1 and TRBJ2-3, the complete variable domain reads KAGVTQTPRYLIKTRGQQVTLSCSPISGHRSVSWYQQTPGQGLQFLFEYFSETQRNKGNFPGRFSGRQFSNSRSEMNVSTLELGDSALYLCASSSGQGIGLFGPGTRLTVL.

This chain joins TRBV7-9 and TRBJ1-2, with 9 bases aligning to TRBD1. Germline assignment: CDR1 SEHNR and CDR2 FQNEAQ (reference sequence). There are 14 residues in the CDR3. With 5 bases clipped from V and 4 bases from J, the junction kept 5 bases outside the gene matches. The CDR3 DNA reads TGTGCCAGCAGCCCACAGGGGGCAATCTATGGCTACACCTTC. Encoded protein: CASSPQGAIYGYTF.

This rearrangement joins TRBV11-2 to TRBJ2-5, with D possibly TRBD1 on 6 matching bases. The CDR3 is 13 residues long. CDR1 and CDR2 from the germline V gene are SGHAT and FQNNGV. With 4 bases removed from V and 5 bases from J, the gap between germline ends came to 11 bases. This CDR3 is CASSSVRGETQYF. CDR3 DNA sequence: TGTGCCAGCAGCTCGGTTAGGGGGGAGACCCAGTACTTC.

V is TRBV7-8 and J is TRBJ2-7, with 9 nucleotides matching TRBD1. Germline V gene lookup returns CDR1 SGHVS and CDR2 FQNEAQ. With V trimmed by 5 bases and J by 4 bases, 6 bases remained unmatched. CDR3 length equals 14 residues. CDR3 protein: CASSIGTGSYEQYF. The CDR3 DNA follows: TGTGCCAGCAGCATCGGGACAGGGTCGTACGAGCAGTACTTC.

Here the CDR3 DNA reads TGTGCCACCAGCAGAGGGAGCAGGGCCCCAGATACGCAGTATTTT. Translation gives CATSRGSRAPDTQYF. The chain couples TRBV15 to TRBJ2-3, with TRBD1 as a possible D gene (5 bases). V lost 1 base and J 4 bases, leaving 12 bases between the germline ends. In germline, CDR1 is LNHNV, CDR2 YYDKDF (reference sequence). The CDR3 has 15 residues.

This clone turned up a few times. The chain uses TRBV30 and TRBJ2-7; no clear D gene. CDR3 length: 14 amino acids. V lost 7 bases and J lost 0, with 16 bases in between. Germline V CDR1 and CDR2: GTSNPN, SVGIG (reference sequence). In DNA, the CDR3 is TGTGCCTCGCGCGGCGGCGGTTCCTCCTACGAGCAGTACTTC. It translates to CASRGGGSSYEQYF.

This clone was detected a few times. The chain is built from TRBV2 and TRBJ2-5, with D tentatively TRBD1 (6 bases). The germline V gene has CDR1 SNHLY and CDR2 FYNNEI. This CDR3 comprises 13 residues. V lost 11 bases to trimming and J lost 1 base, with 14 bases between them. The CDR3, as DNA: TGTGCCGGCAACAGGGTTGTCCAAGAGACCCAGTACTTC. It specifies CAGNRVVQETQYF.

This clone has more than one count but fewer than ten. V gene TRBV30 combines with J gene TRBJ1-2, with D unclear. V shed 0 bases and J shed 4 bases, with 15 bases lying between them. CDR3 size: 15 residues. Germline lookup yields CDR1 GTSNPN and CDR2 SVGIG (reference sequence). CDR3 sequence reads: CAWSVLTVSIYGYTF. The DNA for the CDR3 is TGTGCCTGGAGTGTACTCACAGTTTCTATCTATGGCTACACCTTC.

This clone was recorded a few times. The rearrangement joins TRBV7-9 to TRBJ1-1; unclear D gene. CDR3 length equals 15 residues. Trimming took 6 bases from V and 0 from J, leaving 14 bases between them. Germline values: CDR1 SEHNR, CDR2 FQNEAQ (reference sequence). CDR3 sequence: CASSRNSTMNTEAFF. The CDR3 region has the DNA TGTGCCAGCAGTCGGAACAGTACCATGAACACTGAAGCTTTCTTT.

The chain links TRBV5-1 to TRBJ2-1; no clear D. The V and J ends lost 3 bases and 2 bases respectively, with 12 bases between them. The germline gives CDR1 SGHRS, CDR2 YFSETQ. This CDR3 is 15 amino acids long. CDR3: CASSSEPTAYNEQFF. CDR3 nucleotides: TGCGCCAGCAGCTCGGAACCGACTGCCTACAATGAGCAGTTCTTC.

The rearrangement joins TRBV4-1 to TRBJ2-7, with D possibly TRBD2 on 7 matching bases. The V gene's germline CDR1 is MGHRA and CDR2 YSYEKL. V shed 0 bases and J shed 3 bases, with 15 bases lying between them. The CDR3 consists of 16 residues. The CDR3 nucleotides are TGCGCCAGCAGCCAAGATCTCGGGGGGCAGATCTACGAGCAGTACTTC. It yields the protein CASSQDLGGQIYEQYF.

Comments on this clone: Other DNA sequences of this sample code for an identical CDR3. Written as DNA, the CDR3 is TGTGCCAGCAGTTCGGGACAGGGAGGGACTGAAGCTTTCTTT. The encoded protein is CASSSGQGGTEAFF. The chain recombines TRBV28 with TRBJ1-1; 9 bases match TRBD1. The CDR3 has 14 amino acids. Germline CDR1 MDHEN, CDR2 SYDVKM. With V trimmed by 4 bases and J by 5 bases, 5 bases remained unmatched.

V is TRBV7-3 and J is TRBJ2-1; 10 bases are a match to TRBD2. CDR1 is SGHTA and CDR2 is FQGTGA in the germline V gene. The CDR3 runs 15 residues. The junction had 7 bases not matched to a gene; V was cut back by 2 bases and J by 9 bases. Here the CDR3 DNA reads TGTGCCAGCAGCTTATCCAGCGGGAGGGCCTCTGAGCAGTTCTTC. Translating gives CASSLSSGRASEQFF.